Listed below are T cell receptor beta chains from one sample, sequenced in a study of T cell responses to AZD1222 COVID-19 vaccine. Repertoires were generated with immunoSEQ multiplex PCR, while TCRdb's copy carries only in-frame clones and drops some. Here the sample spans some 140,000 clones, approximately 93% being singletons. The material sequenced was peripheral blood, taken on day 0 of AZD1222 vaccination. The source is an adult in good health. CDR3s include the opening cysteine and the closing phenylalanine or tryptophan. Fields, in order: clone size, J gene, V gene, D gene, CDR3 length, CDR3 DNA, CDR3 protein. D genes are given only for firm matches. Expanded clones are given a class, and other clones once, few, many or no size at all.

- TRBJ1-1 TRBV6-5 - 13 TGTGCCAGCACGGCACCTTGGGCCACTGAAGCTTTCTTT CASTAPWATEAFF
- TRBJ1-4 TRBV3-1/TRBV3-2 - 13 TGTGCCAGCAGCCGCGGGACTCGTGAAAAACTGTTTTTT CASSRGTREKLFF
- TRBJ2-7 TRBV3-1/TRBV3-2 - 16 TGTGCCAGCAGCCAAGAGGCTAGCCGGATTTACGAGGAGCAGTACTTC CASSQEASRIYEEQYF
- TRBJ2-2 TRBV2 - 14 TGTGCCAGCAGTCCACTAGCAAACACCGGGGAGCTGTTTTTT CASSPLANTGELFF
- TRBJ1-2 TRBV6-2/TRBV6-3 TRBD1 19 TGTGCCAGCAGTTACTTTTATCCGGGACAGGCCACTGATAGCTATGGCTACACCTTC CASSYFYPGQATDSYGYTF
- TRBJ1-2 TRBV5-1 - 13 TGCGCCAGCAGCTTGGTAGTTGACTATGGCTACACCTTC CASSLVVDYGYTF
- TRBJ1-4 TRBV5-6 TRBD1 19 TGTGCCAGCAGCTTCTGCCGGGCACCCGCACAGGGGGCCTGTGAAAAACTGTTTTTT CASSFCRAPAQGACEKLFF
once TRBJ1-5 TRBV9 - 13 TGTGCCAGCAGCCCAAGGGGGGATCAGCCCCAGCATTTT CASSPRGDQPQHF
- TRBJ1-2 TRBV6-5 - 15 TGTGCCAGCACTCAACTAGGCAGGGCAGCTCGTGGCTACACCTTC CASTQLGRAARGYTF
- TRBJ2-3 TRBV6-6 TRBD2 14 TGTGCCAGCACCCAAGGACTAGAAAAAAATACGCAGTATTTT CASTQGLEKNTQYF
- TRBJ1-3 TRBV18 - 16 TGTGCCAGCTCACCCTCGGGGACGCCCTCTGGAAACACCATATATTTT CASSPSGTPSGNTIYF
- TRBJ1-1 TRBV10-3 TRBD1 16 TGTGCCATCAGCCCTAGACAGGGAGAGGTCGACACTGAAGCTTTCTTT CAISPRQGEVDTEAFF
- TRBJ2-3 TRBV5-4 TRBD2 17 TGTGCCAGCAGCTTGAGCCGGGGGGTTACTAGCACAGATACGCAGTATTTT CASSLSRGVTSTDTQYF
- TRBJ1-2 TRBV30 - 14 TGTGCCTGGAGTGTACGGGGGGACGGCTATGGCTACACCTTC CAWSVRGDGYGYTF
- TRBJ2-5 TRBV5-1 - 14 TGCGCCAGCAGCGTCGACAGCTTCCAAGAGACCCAGTACTTC CASSVDSFQETQYF
- TRBJ2-6 TRBV19 - 18 TGTGCCAGTAGTATAGTAGGTTTGGGGGGGCCGAGGGCCAACGTCCTGACTTTC CASSIVGLGGPRANVLTF
- TRBJ1-2 TRBV7-9 - 15 TGTGCCAGCAGCCAAATAGGGGTATTGCACTATGGCTACACCTTC CASSQIGVLHYGYTF
- TRBJ1-1 TRBV4-1 - 15 TGCGCCAGCAGCCAAGATCCCGGGAGAGGGCCTGAAGCTTTCTTT CASSQDPGRGPEAFF
- TRBJ1-5 TRBV6-5 - 15 TGTGCCAGCAGTCGTCTCGGGGGAATGGATCAGCCCCAGCATTTT CASSRLGGMDQPQHF
- TRBJ2-5 TRBV2 - 11 TGTGCCAGCAGTGAAACGACGACCCAGTACTTC CASSETTTQYF
- TRBJ2-7 TRBV11-2 - 12 TGTGCCAGCAGCCCCCGGCCCTACGAGCAGTACTTC CASSPRPYEQYF
- TRBJ1-1 TRBV7-9 - 14 TGTGCCAGCAGCTCCCACAGCTCGAACACTGAAGCTTTCTTT CASSSHSSNTEAFF
- TRBJ2-3 TRBV5-6 - 12 TGTGCCAGCAGGCGGACGATAGATACGCAGTATTTT CASRRTIDTQYF
- TRBJ1-2 TRBV5-5 - 14 TGTGCCAGCAGCTTCTATGCAGGGACCGACGGCTACACCTTC CASSFYAGTDGYTF
- TRBJ1-1 TRBV6-5 - 14 TGTGCCAGCAGTTACAGAGAGGGGAACACTGAAGCTTTCTTT CASSYREGNTEAFF
- TRBJ1-1 TRBV4-2 - 14 TGTGCCAGCAGCCAAGATAGGAGAGGCAGTGAAGCTTTCTTT CASSQDRRGSEAFF
- TRBJ1-1 TRBV9 TRBD1 15 TGTGCCAGCAGCGCGACCTCCAGGGGGACCACTGAAGCTTTCTTT CASSATSRGTTEAFF
- TRBJ2-1 TRBV7-2 TRBD1 14 TGTGCCAGCAGCCCGGGACAGGCACCCAATGAGCAGTTCTTC CASSPGQAPNEQFF
- TRBJ2-1 TRBV2 - 12 TGTGCCAGTTTAGCGGATGACAATGAGCAGTTCTTC CASLADDNEQFF
- TRBJ2-7 TRBV28 - 15 TGTGCCAGCAGTTCCCCCAGGGTAGAATCCTACGAGCAGTACTTC CASSSPRVESYEQYF
- TRBJ1-2 TRBV10-3 - 15 TGTGCCATCAGCCGCGTGGCAGGGGAAGGCTATGGCTACACCTTC CAISRVAGEGYGYTF
- TRBJ1-1 TRBV12-3/TRBV12-4 - 12 TGTGCCAGCAGTCCGGGACGTGCTGAAGCTTTCTTT CASSPGRAEAFF
- TRBJ1-2 TRBV6-5 - 13 TGTGCCAGCAGTTACGCGAATAGCTATGGCTACACCTTC CASSYANSYGYTF
once TRBJ1-5 TRBV19 TRBD1 15 TGTGCCAGTAGTAGGGGACAGGGGGCGCATCAGCCCCAGCATTTT CASSRGQGAHQPQHF
- TRBJ1-2 TRBV3-1/TRBV3-2 - 15 TGTGCCAGCAGCCAAGATCGGGCATTCCTCTATGGCTACACCTTC CASSQDRAFLYGYTF
- TRBJ2-1 TRBV4-2 - 15 TGTGCCAGCAGCCCAAGACTAGGCTCCTACAATGAGCAGTTCTTC CASSPRLGSYNEQFF
- TRBJ2-5 TRBV6-6 - 20 TGTGCCAGCAGTCAAACGGACAGCTCAACGATGTCCCCCCGAAGAGAGACCCAGTACTTC CASSQTDSSTMSPRRETQYF
- TRBJ1-6 TRBV25-1 TRBD1 13 TGTGCCAGCAGGGACAGGGGTAATTCACCCCTCCACTTT CASRDRGNSPLHF
once TRBJ1-4 TRBV4-2 - 14 TGTGCCAGCAGCCTCCAGACAACTAATGAAAAACTGTTTTTT CASSLQTTNEKLFF
- TRBJ1-5 TRBV19 - 13 TGTGCCAGTAAGGGGACGGCCAATCAGCCCCAGCATTTT CASKGTANQPQHF
- TRBJ1-2 TRBV29-1 - 11 TGCAGCGTTGATCGGGGTGGCGGCTACACCTTC CSVDRGGGYTF
- TRBJ2-1 TRBV5-1 TRBD2 18 TGCGCCAGCAGCTTGGTGAGACTAGCGGGGGGGTTCGCCGATGAGCAGTTCTTC CASSLVRLAGGFADEQFF
- TRBJ1-5 TRBV5-1 TRBD1 16 TGCGCCAGCAGCTTGGGGCCAGGGGGTTCCAATCAGCCCCAGCATTTT CASSLGPGGSNQPQHF
- TRBJ1-5 TRBV29-1 - 13 TGCAGCGTGGAAACAGCGGCAAATCAGCCCCAGCATTTT CSVETAANQPQHF
- TRBJ1-1 TRBV29-1 - 13 TGCAGCGTTGGACTCGGCCTGAACACTGAAGCTTTCTTT CSVGLGLNTEAFF
once TRBJ1-2 TRBV7-2 - 15 TGTGCCAGCAGCGTGGGGATCGGGGGCCCCTATGGCTACACCTTC CASSVGIGGPYGYTF
- TRBJ1-1 TRBV7-9 - 14 TGTGCCAGCAGCTTAAGGACACAGAACACTGAAGCTTTCTTT CASSLRTQNTEAFF
- TRBJ2-1 TRBV7-2 - 12 TGTGCCAGCAGCTTAGACTACAATGAGCAGTTCTTC CASSLDYNEQFF
many TRBJ2-1 TRBV4-2 TRBD2 16 TGTGCCAGCAGCCCAGACGGACTAGGGGCCTACAATGAGCAGTTCTTC CASSPDGLGAYNEQFF
- TRBJ2-3 TRBV9 - 12 TGTGCCAGCAGCCGAAGCACAGATACGCAGTATTTT CASSRSTDTQYF
once TRBJ1-3 TRBV9 - 15 TGTGCCAGCAGCGTAGGGGGAGTTACTGGAAACACCATATATTTT CASSVGGVTGNTIYF
- TRBJ2-1 TRBV19 - 12 TGTGCCAGTAGTATAGGGGGTAATGAGCAGTTCTTC CASSIGGNEQFF
- TRBJ2-7 TRBV2 - 12 TGTGCCAGCAGTGAATCGGGCTACGAGCAGTACTTC CASSESGYEQYF